This passage covers 15 T cell receptor beta chains from one sample sequenced in a study of OX40 agonist ivuxolimab in advanced cancers. Using immunoSEQ multiplex PCR, the repertoire was profiled, and TCRdb retains in-frame clones only, with some absent. The table lists about 86,000 clones, around 90% of them singletons. The sample here was CD4+ or CD8+ T cells sorted from blood, taken in a trial of the OX40 agonist ivuxolimab. These receptors came from an adult with an advanced solid tumor such as melanoma, head and neck, liver or kidney cancer.

This clone came up once. The chain is built from TRBV15 and TRBJ2-7, with no clear D. V shed 3 bases and J shed 2 bases, with 8 bases lying between them. The CDR3 sequence is 13 residues long. CDR1 LNHNV and CDR2 YYDKDF come from the germline V gene (reference sequence). In DNA, the CDR3 is TGTGCCACCAGCAGGGACGTACCCTACGAGCAGTACTTC. Protein product: CATSRDVPYEQYF.

In DNA form, the CDR3 reads TGCGCCAGCAGCGTTGGCCTTTCTAATGAGCAGTTCTTC. It yields the protein CASSVGLSNEQFF. The chain is built from TRBV5-1 and TRBJ2-1; D is unclear. The V end was cut by 4 bases, the J end by 7 bases, with 12 bases between. This CDR3 spans 13 amino acids. Germline CDR1 SGHRS, CDR2 YFSETQ.

The CDR3, as DNA: TGCGCCAGCAGCCAAACCGGGACAGGGAAATCCAATGAGCAGTTCTTC. Its protein product is CASSQTGTGKSNEQFF. This chain links TRBV4-1 with TRBJ2-1, with 9 bases lining up with TRBD1. The CDR3 spans 16 residues. The germline V gene encodes CDR1 MGHRA and CDR2 YSYEKL. After removal of 2 bases from V and 6 bases from J, the junction contained 8 bases not matched to a gene.

The chain couples TRBV7-9 to TRBJ1-5, with TRBD1 identical over 11 bases. The CDR3 sequence is 16 residues long. CDR1 is SEHNR, CDR2 FQNEAQ, per germline (reference sequence). With V trimmed by 5 bases and J by 7 bases, 10 bases remained unmatched. The CDR3 loop is CASSLASGTGGQPQHF. Written as DNA, the CDR3 is TGTGCCAGCAGCCTCGCTTCCGGGACAGGGGGGCAGCCCCAGCATTTT.

The rearrangement links TRBV30 to TRBJ2-7; the D gene could be TRBD1 or TRBD2 (5 bases each). The V end was cut by 0 bases, the J end by 2 bases, with 11 bases between. The CDR3 runs to 14 residues. Germline assignment: CDR1 GTSNPN and CDR2 SVGIG (reference sequence). The CDR3 DNA reads as TGTGCCTGGAGTGTACTCCAGGGACCCTACGAGCAGTACTTC. It specifies CAWSVLQGPYEQYF.

The DNA for the CDR3 is TGTGCCTGGAACCCCTCCCCGGCCGATGAGCAGTTCTTC. Translating it yields CAWNPSPADEQFF. J is TRBJ2-1 and V is TRBV30; D uncertain. CDR1 is GTSNPN and CDR2 is SVGIG in the germline V gene (reference sequence). There are 13 residues in the CDR3. Trimming cost V 4 bases and J 8 bases, with 15 bases left between them.

This rearrangement joins TRBV6-4 to TRBJ1-5; D perhaps matches TRBD1 (5 bases). Trimming shortened V by 6 bases and J by 0 bases, and 18 bases separated the two germline ends. This CDR3 region has 17 residues. CDR1 is MRHNA, CDR2 SNTAGT, per germline. The CDR3 loop reads CASSTTSQGRSNQPQHF. The CDR3, as DNA: TGTGCCAGCAGCACCACGAGTCAGGGTCGTAGCAATCAGCCCCAGCATTTT.

This clone appeared a single time. The genes are TRBV7-6 and TRBJ1-2, with TRBD1 as a possible D gene (6 bases). The CDR3 covers 17 residues. Germline V gene data show CDR1 as SGHVS and CDR2 as FNYEAQ. With 2 bases removed from V and 7 bases from J, the gap between germline ends came to 23 bases. The CDR3 reads CASSLTPGGQGEGGYTF. CDR3 bases: TGTGCCAGCAGCTTAACTCCGGGGGGGCAGGGTGAGGGTGGCTACACCTTC.

In regard to this clone: Likely a read error: the CDR3 ends without its conserved phenylalanine or tryptophan. The DNA is left out, because the CDR3 cannot be placed on it with certainty; the CDR3 is given as TCRdb lists it. The V call is TRBV5-6, the J call TRBJ1-1. Including both end residues, the CDR3 is 8 amino acids long. Germline CDR1 and CDR2: SGHDT and YYEEEE. The CDR3 loop reads CASSFRVC.

This chain uses TRBV28 with TRBJ2-1; 13 bases align to TRBD2. Germline values: CDR1 MDHEN, CDR2 SYDVKM. The CDR3 has 17 amino acids. After removal of 4 bases from V and 9 bases from J, the junction contained 12 bases not matched to a gene. CDR3 residues: CASSSPGLAGPGSEQFF. CDR3 in DNA: TGTGCCAGCAGTTCCCCGGGACTAGCGGGACCGGGATCTGAGCAGTTCTTC.

The J gene is TRBJ2-3, the V gene TRBV19; D uncertain. The CDR3 runs to 13 residues. CDR1 and CDR2 from the germline V gene are LNHDA and SQIVND (reference sequence). V was clipped by 1 base and J by 4 bases, with 6 bases between them. This CDR3 reads CASSIAGADTQYF. Here the CDR3 DNA reads TGTGCCAGTAGTATAGCAGGAGCAGATACGCAGTATTTT. Variable domain in full (rest from reference TRBV19 and TRBJ2-3): DGGITQSPKYLFRKEGQNVTLSCEQNLNHDAMYWYRQDPGQGLRLIYYSQIVNDFQKGDIAEGYSVSREKKESFPLTVTSAQKNPTAFYLCASSIAGADTQYFGPGTRLTVL.

The chain has TRBV9 and TRBJ2-7, with TRBD1 as a possible D gene (6 bases). The length of the CDR3 is 15 residues. Deletions cut 0 bases from V and 4 bases from J, with 14 bases between. Germline V gene lookup returns CDR1 SGDLS and CDR2 YYNGEE. CDR3 loop: CASSVGQGQVYEQYF. As DNA, the CDR3 is TGTGCCAGCAGCGTAGGGCAGGGGCAGGTATACGAGCAGTACTTC. The full variable domain, in which reference TRBV9 and TRBJ2-7 provide the parts outside the CDR3, is DSGVTQTPKHLITATGQRVTLRCSPRSGDLSVYWYQQSLDQGLQFLIQYYNGEERAKGNILERFSAQQFPDLHSELNLSSLELGDSALYFCASSVGQGQVYEQYFGPGTRLTVT.

The J gene is TRBJ2-1, the V gene TRBV27, with TRBD2 matching 10 bases. The J segment lost 4 bases and the V segment lost 3 bases, leaving 9 bases of the junction unmatched. Germline CDR1 and CDR2: MNHEY and SMNVEV (reference sequence). The CDR3 extends over 17 amino acids. CDR3 sequence (DNA): TGTGCCAGCAGTTTTCCTAGCGGGAGCAGGGGGTACAATGAGCAGTTCTTC. Translating gives CASSFPSGSRGYNEQFF.

The rearrangement links TRBV5-4 to TRBJ2-3; TRBD2 matches 7 bases. CDR1 and CDR2 from the germline V gene are SGHNT and YYREEE (reference sequence). V trimming: 3 bases; J trimming: 4 bases; junction bases outside the gene matches: 5. The CDR3 has 14 amino acids. The CDR3 DNA sequence: TGTGCCAGCAGCTCCGGGACTATCGCAGATACGCAGTATTTT. Protein sequence: CASSSGTIADTQYF.

In DNA, the CDR3 is TGTGCCAGCAGCCCAAACCCCGGACAGGTCAGTCAGTTCTTC. Translating it yields CASSPNPGQVSQFF. The rearrangement links TRBV9 to TRBJ2-1; 7 nucleotides agree with TRBD1. This CDR3 region has 14 residues. Germline V gene lookup returns CDR1 SGDLS and CDR2 YYNGEE. Trimming removed 4 bases from V and 13 bases from J; junction bases left unmatched: 14.